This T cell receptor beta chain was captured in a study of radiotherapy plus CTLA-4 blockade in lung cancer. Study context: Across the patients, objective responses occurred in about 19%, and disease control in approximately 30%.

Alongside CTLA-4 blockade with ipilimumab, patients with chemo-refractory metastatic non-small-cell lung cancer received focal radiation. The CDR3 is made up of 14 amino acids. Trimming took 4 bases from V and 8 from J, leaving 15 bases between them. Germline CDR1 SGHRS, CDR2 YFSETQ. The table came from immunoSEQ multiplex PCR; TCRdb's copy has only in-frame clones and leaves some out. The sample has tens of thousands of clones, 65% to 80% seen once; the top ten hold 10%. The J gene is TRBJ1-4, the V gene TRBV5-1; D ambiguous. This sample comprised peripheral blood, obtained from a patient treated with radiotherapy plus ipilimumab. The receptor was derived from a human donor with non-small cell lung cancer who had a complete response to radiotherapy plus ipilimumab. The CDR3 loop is CASSGGSSREKLFF. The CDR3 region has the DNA TGCGCCAGCAGCGGAGGGTCCTCTAGAGAAAAACTGTTTTTT.